This T cell receptor (beta chain) was sequenced for a study of cytomegalovirus exposure and HLA in healthy donors. Deletions cut 3 bases from V and 0 bases from J, with 13 bases between. The germline V gene has CDR1 SGHRS and CDR2 YFSETQ. This CDR3 region has 15 residues. Sequencing used immunoSEQ multiplex PCR; TCRdb keeps in-frame clones, though not all of them. The sample shows about 130,000 clones, 85% to 90% of them seen only once. Sequenced input: PBMCs. This sequence originates from a woman between 18 and 29 years old in good health and CMV-seropositive. This chain connects TRBV5-1 to TRBJ2-7, with D possibly matching TRBD1 (5 bases). The CDR3 here is CASSSDSLSSYEQYF. The CDR3 DNA reads as TGCGCCAGCAGCTCCGACAGTCTAAGCTCCTACGAGCAGTACTTC.